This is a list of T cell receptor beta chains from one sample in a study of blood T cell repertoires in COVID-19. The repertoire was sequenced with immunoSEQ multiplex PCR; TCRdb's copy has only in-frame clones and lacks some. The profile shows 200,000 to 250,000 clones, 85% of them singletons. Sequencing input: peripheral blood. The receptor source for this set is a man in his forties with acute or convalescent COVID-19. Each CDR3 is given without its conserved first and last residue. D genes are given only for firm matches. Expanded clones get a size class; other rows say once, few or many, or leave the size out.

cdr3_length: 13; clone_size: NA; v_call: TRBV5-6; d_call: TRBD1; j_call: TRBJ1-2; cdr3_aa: ASSPYSTGTYGYT
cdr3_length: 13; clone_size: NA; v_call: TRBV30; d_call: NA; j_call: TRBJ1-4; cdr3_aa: AWSVTGRLGEKLF
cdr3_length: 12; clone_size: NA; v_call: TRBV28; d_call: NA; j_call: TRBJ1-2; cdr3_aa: ASSSQGPVGGYT
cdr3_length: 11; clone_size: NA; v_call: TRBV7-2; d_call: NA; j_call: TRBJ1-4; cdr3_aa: ASSLGGREKLF
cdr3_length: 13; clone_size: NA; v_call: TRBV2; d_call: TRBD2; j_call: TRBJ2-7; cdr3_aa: ASRDSGGLANEQY
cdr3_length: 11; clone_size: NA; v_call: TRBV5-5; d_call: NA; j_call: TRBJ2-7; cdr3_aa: ASSTGSSYEQY
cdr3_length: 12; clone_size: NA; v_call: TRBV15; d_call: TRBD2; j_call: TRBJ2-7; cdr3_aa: ATSSAGGPYEQY
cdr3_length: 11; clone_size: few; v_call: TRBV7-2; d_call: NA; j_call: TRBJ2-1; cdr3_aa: ASSPQGYNEQF
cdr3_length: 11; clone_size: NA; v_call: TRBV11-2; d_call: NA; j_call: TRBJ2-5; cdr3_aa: ASSSAWEETQY
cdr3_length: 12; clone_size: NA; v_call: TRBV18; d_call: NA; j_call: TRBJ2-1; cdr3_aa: ASSPLHGGSEQF
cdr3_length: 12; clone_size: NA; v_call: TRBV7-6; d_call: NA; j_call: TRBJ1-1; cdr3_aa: ASSLGPGNTEAF
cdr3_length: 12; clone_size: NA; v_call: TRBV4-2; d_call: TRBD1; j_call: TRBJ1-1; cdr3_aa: ASSQPTGGTEAF
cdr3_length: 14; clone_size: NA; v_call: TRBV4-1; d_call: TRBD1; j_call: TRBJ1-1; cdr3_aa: ASSQGVRGANTEAF
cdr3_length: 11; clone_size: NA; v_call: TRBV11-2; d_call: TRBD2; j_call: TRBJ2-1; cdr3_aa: ASSSGLPNEQF
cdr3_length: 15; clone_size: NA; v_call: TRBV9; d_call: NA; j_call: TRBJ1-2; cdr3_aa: ASSVAEGGAYTYGYT
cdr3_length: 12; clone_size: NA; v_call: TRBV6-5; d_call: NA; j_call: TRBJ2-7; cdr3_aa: ASRTPRGTGEQY
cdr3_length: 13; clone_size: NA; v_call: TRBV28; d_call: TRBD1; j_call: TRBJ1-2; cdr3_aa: ASSLRDRRNYGYT
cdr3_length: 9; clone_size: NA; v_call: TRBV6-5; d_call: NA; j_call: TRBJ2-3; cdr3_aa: ASRLEYTQY
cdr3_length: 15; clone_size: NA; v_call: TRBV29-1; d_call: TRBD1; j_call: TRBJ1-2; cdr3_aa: SVDIPGTGDARYGYT
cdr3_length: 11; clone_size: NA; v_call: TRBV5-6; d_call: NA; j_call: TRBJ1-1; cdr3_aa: ASSSLAAPEAF
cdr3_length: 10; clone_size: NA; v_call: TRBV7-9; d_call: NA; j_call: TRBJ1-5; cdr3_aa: ASSSGDQPQH
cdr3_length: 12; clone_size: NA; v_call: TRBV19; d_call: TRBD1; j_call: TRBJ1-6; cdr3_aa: ASSIQGAHSPLH
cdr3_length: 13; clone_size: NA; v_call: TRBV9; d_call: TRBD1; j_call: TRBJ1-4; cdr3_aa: ASSPSRDRDEKLF
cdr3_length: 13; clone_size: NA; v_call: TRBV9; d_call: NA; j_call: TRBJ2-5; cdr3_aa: ASSVALGGRETQY
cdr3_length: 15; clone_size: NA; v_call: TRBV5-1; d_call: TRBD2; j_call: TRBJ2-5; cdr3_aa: ASSPGGGLAGQETQY
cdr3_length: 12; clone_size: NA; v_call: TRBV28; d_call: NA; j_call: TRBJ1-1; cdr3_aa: ASSFAGKNTEAF
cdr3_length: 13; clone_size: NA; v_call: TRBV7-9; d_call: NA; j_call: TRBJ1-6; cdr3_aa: ASSPRGAWDSPLH
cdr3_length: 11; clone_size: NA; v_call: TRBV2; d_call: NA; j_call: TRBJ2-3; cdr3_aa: ASMGRSTDTQY
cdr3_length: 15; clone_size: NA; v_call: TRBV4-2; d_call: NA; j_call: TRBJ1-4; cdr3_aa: ASSQDGRAFTNEKLF
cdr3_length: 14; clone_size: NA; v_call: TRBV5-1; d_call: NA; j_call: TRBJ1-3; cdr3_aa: ASSLVTGTPGNTIY
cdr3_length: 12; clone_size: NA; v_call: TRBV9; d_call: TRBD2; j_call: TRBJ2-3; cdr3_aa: ASSVDGLGDTQY
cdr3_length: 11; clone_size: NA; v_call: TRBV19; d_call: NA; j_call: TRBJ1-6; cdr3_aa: ASSPGGSSPLH
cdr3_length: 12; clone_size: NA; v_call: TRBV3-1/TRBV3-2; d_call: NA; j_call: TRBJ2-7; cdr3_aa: ASSHLSPQGEQY
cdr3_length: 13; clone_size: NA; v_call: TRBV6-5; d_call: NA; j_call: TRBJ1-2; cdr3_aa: ASRRGTNPNYGYT
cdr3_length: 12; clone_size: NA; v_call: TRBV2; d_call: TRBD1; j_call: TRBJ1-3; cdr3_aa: ASATGGSGNTIY
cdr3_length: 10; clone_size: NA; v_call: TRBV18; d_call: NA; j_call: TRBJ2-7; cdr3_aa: ASSPGQYEQY
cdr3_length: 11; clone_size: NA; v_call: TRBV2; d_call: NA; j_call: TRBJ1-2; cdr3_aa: ASMGGWIYGYT
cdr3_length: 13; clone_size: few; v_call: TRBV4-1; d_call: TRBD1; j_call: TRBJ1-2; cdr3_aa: ASSQDMTGEYGYT
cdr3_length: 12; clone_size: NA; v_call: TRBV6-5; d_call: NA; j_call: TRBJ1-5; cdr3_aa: ASEGGYSNQPQH
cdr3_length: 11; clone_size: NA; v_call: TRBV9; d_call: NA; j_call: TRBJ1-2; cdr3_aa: ASSDANRWGYT
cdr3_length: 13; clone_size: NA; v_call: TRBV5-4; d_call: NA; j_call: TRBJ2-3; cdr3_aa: ASSSPSEGADTQY
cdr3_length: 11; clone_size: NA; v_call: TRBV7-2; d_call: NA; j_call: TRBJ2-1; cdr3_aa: ASSFSNYNEQF
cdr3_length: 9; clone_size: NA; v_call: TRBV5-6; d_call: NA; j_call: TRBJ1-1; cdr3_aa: ASSSGFEAF
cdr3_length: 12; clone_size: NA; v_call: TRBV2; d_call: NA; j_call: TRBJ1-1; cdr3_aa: ASRERVGSTEAF
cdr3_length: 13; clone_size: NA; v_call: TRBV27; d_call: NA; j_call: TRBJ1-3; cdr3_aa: ASRADVHSGNTIY
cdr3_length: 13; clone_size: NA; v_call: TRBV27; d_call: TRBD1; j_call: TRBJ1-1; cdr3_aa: ASSLRQGMNTEAF
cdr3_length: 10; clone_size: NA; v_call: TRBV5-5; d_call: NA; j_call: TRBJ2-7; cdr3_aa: ASSGWAVEQY
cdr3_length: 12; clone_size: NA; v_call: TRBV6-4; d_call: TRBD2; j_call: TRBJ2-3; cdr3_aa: ASSDLAGSDTQY
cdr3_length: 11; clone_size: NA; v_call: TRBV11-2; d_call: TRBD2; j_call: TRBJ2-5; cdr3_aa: ASSYGGGETQY
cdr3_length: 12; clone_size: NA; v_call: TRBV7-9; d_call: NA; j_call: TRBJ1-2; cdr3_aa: ASSSWATNYGYT
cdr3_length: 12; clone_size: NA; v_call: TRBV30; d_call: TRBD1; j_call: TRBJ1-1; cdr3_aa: AWRTGQGATEAF
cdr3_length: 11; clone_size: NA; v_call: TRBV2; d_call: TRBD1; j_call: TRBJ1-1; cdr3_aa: ASTSQGAIEAF
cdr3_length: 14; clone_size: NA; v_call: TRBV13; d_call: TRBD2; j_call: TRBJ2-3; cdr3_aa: ASSQAGGPGRDTQY
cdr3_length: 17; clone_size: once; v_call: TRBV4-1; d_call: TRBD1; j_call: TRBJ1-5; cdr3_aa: ASSQVSGTGRFSNQPQH
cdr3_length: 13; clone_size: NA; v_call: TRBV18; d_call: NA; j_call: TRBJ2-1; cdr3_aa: ASSPGHPSYNEQF